The 27 T cell receptor beta chains below were found in one sample sequenced in a study of metastatic and nonmetastatic thyroid tumors. MiXCR reprocessed the PCR reads for TCRdb. In the table there are tens of thousands of clones, more than 15% of which are singletons. Until they underwent thyroid surgery, no patient had received any treatment. Sequencing was done on a sample of blood. These receptors were taken from a male donor with papillary thyroid cancer or a benign thyroid nodule (not recorded which). Some clones in this sample may be carry-over from other donors' samples.

This clone counts as medium-sized. The rearrangement joins TRBV27 to TRBJ2-1; D tentatively fits TRBD1 or TRBD2 (5 bases each). From germline, CDR1 is MNHEY and CDR2 SMNVEV (reference sequence). This CDR3 has 12 residues. Trimming took off 6 bases at V and 7 bases at J, with 10 bases between the two ends. CDR3 sequence (DNA): TGTGCCAGCAGGGGGGTGGGGAATGAGCAGTTCTTC. Amino acid sequence: CASRGVGNEQFF.

This clone is labeled medium-sized. The V call is TRBV6-2 or TRBV6-3, the J call TRBJ2-3; 9 bases line up with TRBD2. Germline CDR1 and CDR2: MNHEY and SVGEGT. With 4 bases clipped from V and 6 bases from J, the junction kept 8 bases outside the gene matches. The CDR3 is 15 residues long. The CDR3 is CASSSSGRRMDTQYF. In nucleotides, the CDR3 is TGTGCCAGCAGTTCAAGCGGGAGGAGGATGGATACGCAGTATTTT.

This clone counts as medium-sized. The chain combines TRBV6-2 or TRBV6-3 with TRBJ1-2; D gene uncertain. Germline V gene sequence: CDR1 MNHEY, CDR2 SVGEGT. The CDR3 spans 13 residues. The V end lost 4 bases, the J end lost 4 bases, and 10 bases lay between the germline ends. This chain's CDR3 is CASSSPMGYGYTF. CDR3 bases: TGTGCCAGCAGTTCCCCGATGGGCTATGGCTACACCTTC.

The chain links TRBV25-1 to TRBJ2-1; D remains ambiguous. Germline-derived CDR1 and CDR2 are MGHDK and SYGVNS. Trimming removed 2 bases from V and 8 bases from J, with 10 bases in between. The CDR3 loop spans 13 amino acids. CDR3 amino acids: CASSEPPYDEQFF. DNA of the CDR3: TGTGCCAGCAGTGAACCCCCATACGATGAGCAGTTCTTC. Based on the CDR3 plus reference TRBV25-1 and TRBJ2-1, the full variable domain is EADIYQTPRYLVIGTGKKITLECSQTMGHDKMYWYQQDPGMELHLIHYSYGVNSTEKGDLSSESTVSRIRTEHFPLTLESARPSHTSQYLCASSEPPYDEQFFGPGTRLTVL.

This clone was recorded many times. This rearrangement joins TRBV15 to TRBJ1-1; D might be TRBD1 (5 bases). Germline CDR1 reads LNHNV; CDR2 reads YYDKDF (reference sequence). The CDR3 has 13 amino acids. V lost 0 bases, J lost 11 bases, and 13 bases lay in between. CDR3 coding DNA: TGTGCCACCAGCAGAGATCCAGGGTTTGTGGCTTTCTTT. Protein product: CATSRDPGFVAFF.

This clone was observed a handful of times. This rearrangement joins TRBV27 to TRBJ2-1; D is unclear. Germline CDR1 and CDR2: MNHEY and SMNVEV (reference sequence). The CDR3 spans 14 residues. Trimming cost V 3 bases and J 0 bases, with 6 bases left between them. The CDR3 DNA reads TGTGCCAGCAGTTTCCGAAGCTCCTACAATGAGCAGTTCTTC. Its translation: CASSFRSSYNEQFF.

The chain uses TRBV11-3 and TRBJ2-1, with D perhaps TRBD2 (5 bases). Germline V gene data show CDR1 as SGHNT and CDR2 as YENEEA. The CDR3 is made up of 12 amino acids. Trimming took off 3 bases at V and 8 bases at J, with 8 bases between the two ends. The CDR3 sequence: CASSFSGDEQFF. CDR3 nucleotide sequence: TGTGCCAGCAGCTTCTCCGGGGATGAGCAGTTCTTC.

On this clone: A junction end diverges from the germline sequence, so it may reflect a read error. The V and J genes are TRBV24-1 and TRBJ2-3, with TRBD1 matching over 8 bases. This CDR3 has 17 amino acids. Germline V gives CDR1 KGHDR, CDR2 SFDVKD. This CDR3 is CATSDSNGTGVRDTRYF. The CDR3 DNA reads TGCGCCACCAGTGACTCGAACGGGACAGGCGTCAGGGATACGCGGTATTTT.

The chain is built from TRBV6-9 and TRBJ2-7; TRBD2 aligns across 7 bases. Germline V gene lookup returns CDR1 MNHGY and CDR2 SVAAGI. The J segment lost 6 bases and the V segment lost 7 bases, leaving 18 bases of the junction unmatched. The CDR3 contains 16 residues. The CDR3 sequence: CASIFEGRLASLEQYF. DNA of the CDR3: TGTGCCAGCATTTTTGAAGGTCGACTAGCCTCCCTCGAGCAGTACTTC.

In this sample, this clone turned up many times. The chain uses TRBV11-2 and TRBJ2-4, with 9 bases that match TRBD2. Germline V lookup: CDR1 SGHAT, CDR2 FQNNGV. This CDR3 spans 16 amino acids. V lost 8 bases, J lost 0 bases, and 8 bases stayed unmatched. Here the CDR3 reads CASAGLAEIAKNIQYF. For the CDR3, the DNA is TGTGCCAGCGCGGGACTAGCAGAAATAGCCAAAAACATTCAGTACTTC. Complete variable domain (other parts from reference TRBV11-2 and TRBJ2-4): EAGVAQSPRYKIIEKRQSVAFWCNPISGHATLYWYQQILGQGPKLLIQFQNNGVVDDSQLPKDRFSAERLKGVDSTLKIQPAKLEDSAVYLCASAGLAEIAKNIQYFGAGTRLSVL.

J is TRBJ1-3 and V is TRBV4-2; tentatively, D is TRBD1 (5 bases). V was trimmed by 7 bases and J by 0 bases, leaving 19 bases between them. CDR1 LGHNA and CDR2 YNFKEQ come from the germline V gene. CDR3 length: 17 amino acids. The CDR3 sequence: CASIQGGGTISGNTIYF. In nucleotides, the CDR3 is TGTGCCAGCATCCAGGGCGGCGGAACTATCTCTGGAAACACCATATATTTT.

This clone was seen only a few times. The chain combines TRBV12-3 or TRBV12-4 with TRBJ2-3, with D possibly matching TRBD2 (5 bases). V was pared by 3 bases and J by 2 bases, with 9 bases between. The CDR3 extends over 14 amino acids. The CDR3, as DNA: TGTGCCAGCAGTTTTGCTAGCCTCACAGATACGCAGTATTTT. Translating gives CASSFASLTDTQYF.

Many counts were recorded for this clone. This chain connects TRBV7-2 to TRBJ2-1, with 8 bases fitting TRBD2. From germline, CDR1 is SGHTA and CDR2 FQGNSA. The CDR3 runs to 14 residues. The ends lost 2 bases at V and 6 bases at J; junction bases unmatched: 3. This CDR3 is CASSLTSGLNEQFF. CDR3 bases: TGTGCCAGCAGCTTAACTAGCGGCCTCAATGAGCAGTTCTTC.

The chain links TRBV6-2 or TRBV6-3 to TRBJ2-7; 10 positions agree with TRBD2. V dropped 7 bases and J dropped 3; count of bases not matched to a gene: 15. This CDR3 has 17 residues. Looked up from germline, CDR1 is MNHEY and CDR2 is SVGEGT. The CDR3 DNA reads as TGTGCCAGCAAGAAGGCTAGCGGGAGATATACTAGCTACGAGCAGTACTTC. The encoded protein is CASKKASGRYTSYEQYF.

This clone appeared many times. V and J are TRBV7-8 and TRBJ2-1; 12 nucleotides align to TRBD2. From germline, CDR1 is SGHVS and CDR2 FQNEAQ. The CDR3 has 15 residues. V trimming: 4 bases; J trimming: 7 bases; junction bases outside the gene matches: 5. CDR3 nucleotide sequence: TGTGCCAGCAGCTCAGGACTAGCGGGGAAAAATGAGCAGTTCTTC. Amino acid sequence: CASSSGLAGKNEQFF.

This chain links TRBV6-2 or TRBV6-3 with TRBJ1-1; unclear D gene. Germline CDR1 and CDR2: MNHEY and SVGEGT. Trimming removed 1 base at V and 10 bases at J, with 19 bases between. The CDR3 is made up of 15 amino acids. This chain's CDR3 is CASSYFVANSKGAFF. As DNA, the CDR3 is TGTGCCAGCAGTTACTTCGTCGCGAACTCTAAGGGAGCTTTCTTT.

There are many counts of this clone. The V gene is TRBV5-6, the J gene TRBJ1-1; no firm D call. Deletions cut 4 bases from V and 5 bases from J, with 9 bases between. The germline CDR1 and CDR2 sequences are SGHDT and YYEEEE. CDR3 size: 12 residues. The CDR3 here is CASSRSATEAFF. The DNA of the CDR3 is TGTGCCAGCAGCCGGAGCGCGACTGAAGCTTTCTTT.

This clone counts as medium-sized (0.01 to 0.1%). The chain is built from TRBV2 and TRBJ2-7, with TRBD2 matching over 13 bases. The CDR3 has 14 amino acids. Germline V gives CDR1 SNHLY, CDR2 FYNNEI. V shed 6 bases and J 7 bases; nucleotides not matched to a gene: 6. The CDR3 region has the DNA TGTGCCAGCAGACTAGCGGGAGGGCCTTGGGAGCAGTACTTC. Its translation is CASRLAGGPWEQYF.

This clone is deemed medium-sized (0.01 to 0.1%). The J gene is TRBJ1-2, the V gene TRBV6-5; no clear D. CDR1 is MNHEY and CDR2 is SVGAGI in the germline V gene. The CDR3 consists of 16 residues. V was cut by 2 bases and J by 8 bases, with 21 bases left in between. The CDR3 DNA sequence: TGTGCCAGCAGTTACCGAACGGGATACGGGGAACCGGGCTACACCTTC. It specifies CASSYRTGYGEPGYTF.

This clone occurred a few times. The genes are TRBV28 and TRBJ1-5; D unresolved. CDR1 is MDHEN and CDR2 is SYDVKM in the germline V gene. V was cut by 7 bases and J by 0 bases, with 13 bases left in between. CDR3 size: 15 residues. The chain's CDR3 is CASTHRGVSNQPQHF. The CDR3 DNA reads as TGTGCCAGCACTCATCGAGGAGTTAGCAATCAGCCCCAGCATTTT.

V gene TRBV11-2 combines with J gene TRBJ2-2, with D perhaps TRBD1 or TRBD2 (6 bases each). The CDR3 totals 14 residues. Trimming stripped 6 bases from V and 11 bases from J, with 19 bases between. Germline assignment: CDR1 SGHAT and CDR2 FQNNGV. CDR3 protein: CASRPGERAVELFF. In DNA form, the CDR3 reads TGTGCCAGCAGACCAGGGGAGCGGGCCGTTGAGCTGTTTTTT.

The chain recombines TRBV28 with TRBJ2-7; 9 bases fit TRBD2. The CDR3 is 15 amino acids. J was trimmed by 4 bases and V by 4 bases; bases with no gene match: 8. From germline, CDR1 is MDHEN and CDR2 SYDVKM. The CDR3, as DNA: TGTGCCAGCAGTTCCAAGACTAGCGGAGGGTACGAGCAGTACTTC. Protein: CASSSKTSGGYEQYF.

This chain links TRBV20-1 with TRBJ1-5; TRBD1 matches at 8 bases. Per germline, CDR1 DFQATT and CDR2 SNEGSKA (reference sequence). V shed 6 bases and J 7 bases; nucleotides not matched to a gene: 11. The CDR3 totals 14 residues. The CDR3 coding sequence is TGCAGTGCGGCCCCCGACAGGGGAGACCAGCCCCAGCATTTT. Amino acid sequence: CSAAPDRGDQPQHF.

The CDR3 sequence is CASSLSVGQGATDTQYF. The CDR3 nucleotides read TGCGCCAGCAGCTTGTCCGTCGGACAGGGGGCGACAGATACGCAGTATTTT. This chain connects TRBV5-1 to TRBJ2-3; the match to TRBD1 covers 11 bases. V was clipped by 1 base and J by 3 bases; unmatched bases: 7. This CDR3 spans 17 amino acids. Per the germline V gene, CDR1 is SGHRS and CDR2 is YFSETQ.

At least ten counts were recorded for this clone. The same CDR3 can be traced to other DNA sequences in this sample. The J gene is TRBJ1-1, the V gene TRBV30; a weak D match, TRBD1 (5 bases). In germline, CDR1 is GTSNPN, CDR2 SVGIG (reference sequence). This CDR3 is built from 13 residues. The V end lost 5 bases, the J end lost 1 base, and 11 bases lay between the germline ends. The CDR3: CAWHGGGNTEAFF. DNA of the CDR3: TGTGCCTGGCATGGGGGGGGGAACACTGAAGCTTTCTTT.

This clone was seen more than once but under ten times. The chain is built from TRBV7-3 and TRBJ2-3; D not certain. The CDR3 is made up of 12 amino acids. Looked up from germline, CDR1 is SGHTA and CDR2 is FQGTGA. With 2 bases removed from V and 5 bases from J, the gap between germline ends came to 5 bases. This chain's CDR3 is CASSLHRDTQYF. The CDR3 DNA sequence: TGTGCCAGCAGCTTACATAGAGATACGCAGTATTTT. Supplemented by reference TRBV7-3 and TRBJ2-3, the full variable domain reads GAGVSQTPSNKVTEKGKYVELRCDPISGHTALYWYRQSLGQGPEFLIYFQGTGAADDSGLPNDRFFAVRPEGSVSTLKIQRTERGDSAVYLCASSLHRDTQYFGPGTRLTVL.

There are many counts of this clone. The J gene is TRBJ2-7, the V gene TRBV30; 7 nucleotides agree with TRBD2. Germline assignment: CDR1 GTSNPN and CDR2 SVGIG (reference sequence). The CDR3 runs to 14 residues. J gave up 7 bases and V 3 bases, and 12 bases lay outside the gene matches. CDR3 sequence reads: CAWRLGGGVGEQYF. CDR3 coding DNA: TGTGCCTGGAGACTAGGCGGGGGTGTTGGGGAGCAGTACTTC.